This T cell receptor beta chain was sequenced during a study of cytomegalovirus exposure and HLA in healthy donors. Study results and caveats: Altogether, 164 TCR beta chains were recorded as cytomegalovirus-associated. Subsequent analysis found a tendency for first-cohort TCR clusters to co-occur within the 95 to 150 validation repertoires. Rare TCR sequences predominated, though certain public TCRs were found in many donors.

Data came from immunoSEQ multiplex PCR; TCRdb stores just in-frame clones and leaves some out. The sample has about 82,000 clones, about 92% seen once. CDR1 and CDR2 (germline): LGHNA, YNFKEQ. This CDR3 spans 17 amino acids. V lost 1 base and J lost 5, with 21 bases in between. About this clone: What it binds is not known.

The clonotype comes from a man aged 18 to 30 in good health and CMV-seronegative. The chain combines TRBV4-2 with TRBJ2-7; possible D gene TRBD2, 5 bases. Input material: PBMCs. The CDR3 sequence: CASSQVTDGGTFHEQYF. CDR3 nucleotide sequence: TGTGCCAGCAGCCAAGTAACAGATGGAGGCACCTTCCACGAGCAGTACTTC.